This T cell receptor (beta chain) emerged from a study of T cells in Graves' hyperthyroidism and ophthalmopathy. The CDR3 regions of TCR beta were amplified from RNA transcripts. The study used the HTBI primer set for a first-round RT-PCR of the TCR CDR3. TCRdb ran MiXCR on the multiplex PCR reads and lists one entry per CDR3 protein. The sample includes approximately 700,000 distinct CDR3 sequences, just under 45% of them seen just once. This CDR3 has 13 amino acids. Germline lookup yields CDR1 SGHTA and CDR2 FQGNSA. V lost 5 bases, J lost 4 bases, and 12 bases lay in between. The sequenced sample consisted of peripheral blood or thyroid tissue (not recorded which). V and J are TRBV7-2 and TRBJ2-7; D could derive from TRBD1 or TRBD2 (5 bases each). The origin of this receptor is an adult man with Graves' disease, either hyperthyroidism or ophthalmopathy (not recorded which). The CDR3 nucleotides are TGTGCCAGCAGCATCACGGGACGTTACGAGCAGTACTTC. This translates into CASSITGRYEQYF. Together with reference TRBV7-2 and TRBJ2-7, the CDR3 gives the full variable domain: GAGVSQSPSNKVTEKGKDVELRCDPISGHTALYWYRQSLGQGLEFLIYFQGNSAPDKSGLPSDRFSAERTGGSVSTLTIQRTQQEDSAVYLCASSITGRYEQYFGPGTRLTVT.